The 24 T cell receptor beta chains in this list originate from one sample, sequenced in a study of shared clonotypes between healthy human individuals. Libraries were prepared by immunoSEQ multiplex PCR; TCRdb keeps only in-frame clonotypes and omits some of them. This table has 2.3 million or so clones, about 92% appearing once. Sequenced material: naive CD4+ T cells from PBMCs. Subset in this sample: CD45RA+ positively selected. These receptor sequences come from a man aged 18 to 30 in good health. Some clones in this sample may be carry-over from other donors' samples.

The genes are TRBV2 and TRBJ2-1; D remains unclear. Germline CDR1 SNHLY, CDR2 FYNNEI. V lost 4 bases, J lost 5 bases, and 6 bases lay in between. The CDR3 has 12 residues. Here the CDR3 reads CASSGEHNEQFF. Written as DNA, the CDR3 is TGTGCCAGCAGTGGTGAACACAATGAGCAGTTCTTC.

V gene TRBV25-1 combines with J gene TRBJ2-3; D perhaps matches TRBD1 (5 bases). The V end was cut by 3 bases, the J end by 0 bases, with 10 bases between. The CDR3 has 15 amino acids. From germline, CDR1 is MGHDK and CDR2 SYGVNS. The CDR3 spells CASSELTDSTDTQYF. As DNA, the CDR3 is TGTGCCAGCAGTGAGCTGACAGACAGCACAGATACGCAGTATTTT. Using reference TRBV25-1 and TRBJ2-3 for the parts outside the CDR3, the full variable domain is EADIYQTPRYLVIGTGKKITLECSQTMGHDKMYWYQQDPGMELHLIHYSYGVNSTEKGDLSSESTVSRIRTEHFPLTLESARPSHTSQYLCASSELTDSTDTQYFGPGTRLTVL.

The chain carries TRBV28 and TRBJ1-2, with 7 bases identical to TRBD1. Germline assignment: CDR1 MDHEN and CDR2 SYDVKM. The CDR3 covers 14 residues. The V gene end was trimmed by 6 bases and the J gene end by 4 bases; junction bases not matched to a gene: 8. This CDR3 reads CASRIGDRAYGYTF. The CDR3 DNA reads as TGTGCCAGCAGAATCGGAGACAGGGCCTATGGCTACACCTTC.

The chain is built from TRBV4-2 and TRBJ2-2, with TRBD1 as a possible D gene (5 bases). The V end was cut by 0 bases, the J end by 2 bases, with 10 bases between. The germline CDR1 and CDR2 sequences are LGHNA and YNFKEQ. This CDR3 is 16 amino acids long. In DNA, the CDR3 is TGTGCCAGCAGCCAAGAGGTTTGGGGCAACACCGGGGAGCTGTTTTTT. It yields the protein CASSQEVWGNTGELFF.

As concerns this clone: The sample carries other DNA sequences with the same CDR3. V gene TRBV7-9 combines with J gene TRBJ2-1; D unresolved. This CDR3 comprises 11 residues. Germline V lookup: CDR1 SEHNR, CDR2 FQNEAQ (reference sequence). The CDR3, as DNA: TGTGCTTCGGGTAGCTACAATGAGCAGTTCTTC. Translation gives CASGSYNEQFF.

The CDR3 coding sequence is TGTGCCAGCAGCTTTGGGGGGACAGAGACTCAGCCCCAGCATTTT. It encodes CASSFGGTETQPQHF. The chain employs TRBV7-2 and TRBJ1-5; 7 positions agree with TRBD1. V gave up 3 bases and J gave up 6 bases; unmatched junction bases: 8. Germline CDR1 reads SGHTA; CDR2 reads FQGNSA. The CDR3 runs to 15 residues.

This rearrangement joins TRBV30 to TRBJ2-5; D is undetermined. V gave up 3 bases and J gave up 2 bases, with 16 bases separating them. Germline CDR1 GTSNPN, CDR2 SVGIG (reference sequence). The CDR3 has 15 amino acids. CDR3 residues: CAWRRPGGPQETQYF. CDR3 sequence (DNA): TGTGCCTGGAGGAGACCAGGCGGCCCTCAAGAGACCCAGTACTTC.

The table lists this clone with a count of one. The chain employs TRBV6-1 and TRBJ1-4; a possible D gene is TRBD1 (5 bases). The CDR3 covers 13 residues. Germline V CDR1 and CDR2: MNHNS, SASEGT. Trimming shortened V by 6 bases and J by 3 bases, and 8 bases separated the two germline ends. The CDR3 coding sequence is TGTGCCAGCAGAGCAGGGTCTAATGAAAAACTGTTTTTT. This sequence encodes CASRAGSNEKLFF.

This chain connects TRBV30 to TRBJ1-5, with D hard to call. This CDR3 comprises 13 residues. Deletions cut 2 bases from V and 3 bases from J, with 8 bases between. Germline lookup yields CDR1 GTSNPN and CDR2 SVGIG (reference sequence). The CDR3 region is CAWSQGYNQPQHF. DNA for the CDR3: TGTGCCTGGAGTCAAGGATACAATCAGCCCCAGCATTTT.

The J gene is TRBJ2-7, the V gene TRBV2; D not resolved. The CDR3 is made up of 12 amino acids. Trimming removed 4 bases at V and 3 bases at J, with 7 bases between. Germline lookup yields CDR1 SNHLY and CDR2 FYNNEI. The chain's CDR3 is CASSVVGYEQYF. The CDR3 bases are TGTGCCAGCAGTGTGGTAGGCTACGAGCAGTACTTC.

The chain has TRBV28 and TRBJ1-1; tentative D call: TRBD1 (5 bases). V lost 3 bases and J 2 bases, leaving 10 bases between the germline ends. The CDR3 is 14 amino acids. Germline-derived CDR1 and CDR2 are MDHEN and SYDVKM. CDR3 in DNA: TGTGCCAGCAGTTTCAGGGACTCCAACACTGAAGCTTTCTTT. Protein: CASSFRDSNTEAFF.

In DNA, the CDR3 is TGTGCCAGCAGCTTGGGGGCGGGAGGAGTGACAGATGAGCAGTTCTTC. Translated, it gives CASSLGAGGVTDEQFF. The rearrangement joins TRBV5-4 to TRBJ2-1; 8 nucleotides agree with TRBD2. This CDR3 comprises 16 residues. Per germline, CDR1 SGHNT and CDR2 YYREEE (reference sequence). After removal of 0 bases from V and 8 bases from J, the junction contained 10 bases not matched to a gene.

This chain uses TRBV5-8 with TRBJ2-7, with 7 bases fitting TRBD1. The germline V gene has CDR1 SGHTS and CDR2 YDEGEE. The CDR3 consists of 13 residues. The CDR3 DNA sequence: TGTGCCAGCAGCAAATGGACAGGTGGGTCGGAGGAGGTC. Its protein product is CASSKWTGGSEEV.

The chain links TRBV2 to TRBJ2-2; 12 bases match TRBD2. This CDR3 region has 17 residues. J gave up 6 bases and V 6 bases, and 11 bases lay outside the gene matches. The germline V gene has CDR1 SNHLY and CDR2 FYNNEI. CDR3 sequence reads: CASSETTSGGLSGELFF. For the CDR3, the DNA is TGTGCCAGCAGCGAGACGACTAGCGGGGGCCTCTCCGGGGAGCTGTTTTTT.

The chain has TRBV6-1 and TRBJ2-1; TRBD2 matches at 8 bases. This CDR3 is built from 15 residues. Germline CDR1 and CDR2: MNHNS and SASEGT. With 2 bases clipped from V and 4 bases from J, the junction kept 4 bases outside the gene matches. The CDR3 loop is CASSEFSGNYNEQFF. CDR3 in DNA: TGTGCCAGCAGTGAATTTAGCGGGAATTACAATGAGCAGTTCTTC.

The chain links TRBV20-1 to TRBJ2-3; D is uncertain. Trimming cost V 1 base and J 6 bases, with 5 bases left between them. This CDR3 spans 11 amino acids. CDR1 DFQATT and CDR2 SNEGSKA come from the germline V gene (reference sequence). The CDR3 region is CSARVFDTQYF. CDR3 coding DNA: TGCAGTGCTAGAGTGTTTGATACGCAGTATTTT.

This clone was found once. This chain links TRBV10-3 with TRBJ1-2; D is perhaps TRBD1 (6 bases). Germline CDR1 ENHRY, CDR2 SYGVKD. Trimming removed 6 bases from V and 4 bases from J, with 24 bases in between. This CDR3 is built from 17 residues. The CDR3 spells CAIRGGTVGREFYGYTF. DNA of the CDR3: TGTGCCATCAGAGGGGGAACGGTAGGACGGGAGTTCTATGGCTACACCTTC.

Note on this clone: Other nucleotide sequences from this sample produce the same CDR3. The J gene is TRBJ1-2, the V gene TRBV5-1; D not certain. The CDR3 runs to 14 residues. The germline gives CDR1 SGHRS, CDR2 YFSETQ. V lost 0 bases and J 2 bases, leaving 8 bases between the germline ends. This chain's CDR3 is CASSLEGRNYGYTF. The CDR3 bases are TGCGCCAGCAGCTTGGAAGGCAGAAACTATGGCTACACCTTC.

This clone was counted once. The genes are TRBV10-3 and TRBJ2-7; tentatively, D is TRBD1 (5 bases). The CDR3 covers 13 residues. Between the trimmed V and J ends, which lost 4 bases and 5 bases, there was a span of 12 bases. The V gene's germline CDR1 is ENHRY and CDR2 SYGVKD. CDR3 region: CAISGLQGHEQYF. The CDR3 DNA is TGTGCCATCAGTGGTCTTCAGGGCCACGAGCAGTACTTC.

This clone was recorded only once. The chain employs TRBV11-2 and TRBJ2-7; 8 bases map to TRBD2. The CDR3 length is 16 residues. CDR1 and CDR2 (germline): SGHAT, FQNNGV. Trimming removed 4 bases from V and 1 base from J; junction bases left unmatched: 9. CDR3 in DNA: TGTGCCAGCAGCTCTCGCCCAAGCGGGAGATCCTACGAGCAGTACTTC. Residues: CASSSRPSGRSYEQYF.

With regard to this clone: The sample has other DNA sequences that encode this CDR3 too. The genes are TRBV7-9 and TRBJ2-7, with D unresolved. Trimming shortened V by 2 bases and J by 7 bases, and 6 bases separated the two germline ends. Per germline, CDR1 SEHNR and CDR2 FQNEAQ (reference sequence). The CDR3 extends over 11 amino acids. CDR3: CASSLFGEQYF. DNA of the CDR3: TGTGCCAGCAGCTTATTCGGAGAGCAGTACTTC.

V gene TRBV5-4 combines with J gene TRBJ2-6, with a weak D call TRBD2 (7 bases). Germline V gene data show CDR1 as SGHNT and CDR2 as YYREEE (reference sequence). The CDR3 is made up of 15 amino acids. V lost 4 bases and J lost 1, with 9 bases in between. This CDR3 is CASSGGASGANVLTF. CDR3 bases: TGTGCCAGCAGCGGGGGGGCATCTGGGGCCAACGTCCTGACTTTC.

CDR3 DNA: TGCGCCAGCAGCTTGGGTTGGAGGGTGAGGGACACCATATATTTT. Amino acids: CASSLGWRVRDTIYF. This chain uses TRBV5-1 with TRBJ1-3; D gene ambiguous. With 0 bases removed from V and 8 bases from J, the gap between germline ends came to 15 bases. The CDR3 contains 15 residues. Germline V gene data show CDR1 as SGHRS and CDR2 as YFSETQ.

The CDR3 DNA sequence: TGTGCCAGCTCACCCGGACAGGGATACTATGGCTACACCTTC. Translated: CASSPGQGYYGYTF. The chain carries TRBV18 and TRBJ1-2, with 8 bases identical to TRBD1. This CDR3 region has 14 residues. V dropped 3 bases and J dropped 3; count of bases not matched to a gene: 3. CDR1 and CDR2 from the germline V gene are KGHSH and LQKENI.